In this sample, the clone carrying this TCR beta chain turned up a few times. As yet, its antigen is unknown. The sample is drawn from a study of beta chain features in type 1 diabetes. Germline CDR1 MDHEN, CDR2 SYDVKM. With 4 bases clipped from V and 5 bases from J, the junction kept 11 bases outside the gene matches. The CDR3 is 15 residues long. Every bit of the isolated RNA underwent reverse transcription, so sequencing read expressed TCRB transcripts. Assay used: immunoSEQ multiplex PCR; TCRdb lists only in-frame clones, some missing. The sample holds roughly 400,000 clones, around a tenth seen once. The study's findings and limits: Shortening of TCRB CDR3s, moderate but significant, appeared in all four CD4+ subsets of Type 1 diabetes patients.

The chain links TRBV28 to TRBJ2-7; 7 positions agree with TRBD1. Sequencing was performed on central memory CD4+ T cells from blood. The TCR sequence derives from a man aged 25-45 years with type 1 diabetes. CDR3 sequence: CASSSAGTARDEQYF. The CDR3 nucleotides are TGTGCCAGCAGTTCTGCCGGGACAGCGAGGGACGAGCAGTACTTC.